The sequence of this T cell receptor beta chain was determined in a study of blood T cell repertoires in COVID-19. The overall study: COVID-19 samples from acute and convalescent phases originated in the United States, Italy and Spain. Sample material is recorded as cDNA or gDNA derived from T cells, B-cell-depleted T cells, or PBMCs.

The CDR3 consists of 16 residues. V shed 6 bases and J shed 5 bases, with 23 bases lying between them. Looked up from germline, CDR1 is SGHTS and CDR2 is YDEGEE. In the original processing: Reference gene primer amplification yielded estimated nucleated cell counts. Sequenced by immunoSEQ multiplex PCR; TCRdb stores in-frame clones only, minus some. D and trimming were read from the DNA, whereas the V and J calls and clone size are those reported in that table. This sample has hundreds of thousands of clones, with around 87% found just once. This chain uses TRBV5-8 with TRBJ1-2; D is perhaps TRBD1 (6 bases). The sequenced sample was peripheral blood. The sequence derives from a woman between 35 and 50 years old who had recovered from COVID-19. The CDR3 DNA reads TGTGCCAGCACCTGGGGGGGGCAGGAGAGATGGTATGGCTACACCTTC. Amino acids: CASTWGGQERWYGYTF.